Listed below are T cell receptor beta chains from one sample, sequenced in a study of PD-L1 blockade in urothelial cancer. Profiled with immunoSEQ multiplex PCR; TCRdb holds only in-frame clones, not every one. The table includes approximately 32,000 clones, approximately 80% detected once. The sequences come from PBMCs, collected around atezolizumab (anti-PD-L1) treatment. These receptors all come from a man between 65 and 79 years old with urothelial cancer. CDR3s include the opening cysteine and the closing phenylalanine or tryptophan. Fields, in order: clone size, V gene, D gene, J gene, CDR3 DNA, CDR3 protein. A D gene is named only where the DNA matches it firmly. Expanded clones get a size class; other rows say once, few or many, or leave the size out.

.	TRBV19	TRBD1	TRBJ1-4	TGTGCCAGTGCCGGGACAGCTAATGAAAAACTGTTTTTT	CASAGTANEKLFF
.	TRBV28	.	TRBJ1-5	TGTGCCAGCAGTCCCCGGGGGAGGGGCAATCAGCCCCAGCATTTT	CASSPRGRGNQPQHF
.	TRBV2	TRBD2	TRBJ2-1	TGTGCCAGCAGTCGGACTAGCGGGAGTTACAATGAGCAGTTCTTC	CASSRTSGSYNEQFF
.	TRBV20-1	.	TRBJ2-7	TGCAGTGCTAGACAGGCCGTGGAGCAGTACTTC	CSARQAVEQYF
once	TRBV5-1	TRBD2	TRBJ2-7	TGCGCCAGCAGCTTGAGGACTAGCGGGAACGAGCAGTACTTC	CASSLRTSGNEQYF
.	TRBV6-6	.	TRBJ2-1	TGTGCCAGCAGTCCTCCAGGAGCGGGCCGGGAGCAGTTCTTC	CASSPPGAGREQFF
.	TRBV6-1	.	TRBJ2-3	TGTGCCAGCAGTGGGTCTTGGCATACGCAGTATTTT	CASSGSWHTQYF
.	TRBV18	.	TRBJ1-1	TGTGCCAGCTCACCCGGGGGATCCATGAACACTGAAGCTTTCTTT	CASSPGGSMNTEAFF
.	TRBV7-9	.	TRBJ1-2	TGTGCCAGCAATCGGAGAAATGTCTCTCGCTACACCTTC	CASNRRNVSRYTF
.	TRBV28	.	TRBJ2-2	TGTGCCAGCAGGAGGAATACCGGGGAGCTGTTTTTT	CASRRNTGELFF
.	TRBV5-8	TRBD1	TRBJ2-7	TGTGCCAGCAGCTTGACTTGGGACAGGGCGTACGAGCAGTACTTC	CASSLTWDRAYEQYF
.	TRBV15	.	TRBJ2-1	TGTGCCACCAGCAGAGATGATGGAGGTGAGCAGTTCTTC	CATSRDDGGEQFF
.	TRBV6-4	TRBD2	TRBJ2-1	TGTGCCAGCAGCCCTCGGGGACGGGAGGGCCCTCGGAGGGGCAATGAGCAGTTCTTC	CASSPRGREGPRRGNEQFF
.	TRBV5-6	TRBD2	TRBJ2-2	TGTGCCAGCAGCTTGGAAGCTAGCGGGGCGAAGAACACCGGGGAGCTGTTTTTT	CASSLEASGAKNTGELFF
.	TRBV18	TRBD1	TRBJ2-7	TGTGCCAGCTCACCACCTGGACAGGGGACCTCCTACGAGCAGTACTTC	CASSPPGQGTSYEQYF
.	TRBV15	TRBD2	TRBJ2-1	TGTGCCACCAGGTTGGGCGGGAGGGCCGGGAATGAGCAGTTCTTC	CATRLGGRAGNEQFF
.	TRBV18	.	TRBJ2-2	TGTGCCAGCTCACCGGCAGGGGCGACCGGGGAGCTGTTTTTT	CASSPAGATGELFF
.	TRBV5-4	TRBD1	TRBJ1-1	TGTGCCAGCAGCAGGGACAGACCTCTGAACACTGAAGCTTTCTTT	CASSRDRPLNTEAFF
.	TRBV28	TRBD1	TRBJ1-5	TGTGCCAGCAGGACAGGGGGCGCGTCACATCAGCCCCAGCATTTT	CASRTGGASHQPQHF
.	TRBV5-1	.	TRBJ2-1	TGCGCCAGCAGCTTGGGGGGGAGGTCCTACAATGAGCAGTTCTTC	CASSLGGRSYNEQFF
.	TRBV7-3	TRBD2	TRBJ2-3	TGTGCCAGCAGCTTTGGGGGGGGCACAGATACGCAGTATTTT	CASSFGGGTDTQYF
.	TRBV5-1	.	TRBJ2-7	TGCGCCAGCAGGCCCCCAGCCGACAGGAGCCCCTACGAGCAGTACTTC	CASRPPADRSPYEQYF
.	TRBV11-2	TRBD1	TRBJ2-7	TGTGCCAGCAGCCGAGACAGGGGAGCAGGTGAGCAGTACTTC	CASSRDRGAGEQYF
.	TRBV18	.	TRBJ2-1	TGTGCCAGCTCCTTCACAATCGGGTACAATGAGCAGTTCTTC	CASSFTIGYNEQFF
.	TRBV2	TRBD1	TRBJ2-6	TGTGCCAGCAGTGAAGCGGGGACAGGGGGCGCTGGGGCCAACGTCCTGACTTTC	CASSEAGTGGAGANVLTF
.	TRBV19	TRBD1	TRBJ2-5	TGTGCCAGTAGTAGAGGGGGCAGGGAGACCCAGTACTTC	CASSRGGRETQYF
.	TRBV9	TRBD2	TRBJ2-3	TGTGCCAGCAGCGGGGCTAGCGGGCTGGATACGCAGTATTTT	CASSGASGLDTQYF
.	TRBV19	.	TRBJ2-5	TGTGCCAGTAGTAAGCTTCAGGGTCCCACCAACCAAGAGACCCAGTACTTC	CASSKLQGPTNQETQYF
few	TRBV7-2	.	TRBJ1-2	TGTGCCAGCAGCCTCCGGACAGTTAACTATGGCTACACCTTC	CASSLRTVNYGYTF
.	TRBV19	TRBD2	TRBJ2-2	TGTGCCAGTAGTGCGCCCCCGCGGAGCGGGAGGCGGGGGGAGCTGTTTTTT	CASSAPPRSGRRGELFF
.	TRBV5-7	.	TRBJ1-3	TGTGCCAGCAGCTTGGTAAGGGGTCCAGCTGGAAACACCATATATTTT	CASSLVRGPAGNTIYF
.	TRBV6-1	.	TRBJ2-1	TGTGCCAGCAGTCAAGCCCGACCAGGGGTTGGGGGTGAGCAGTTCTTC	CASSQARPGVGGEQFF
.	TRBV7-3	.	TRBJ2-2	TGTGCCAGCAGCTTAGGGCCCGGGGAGCTGTTTTTT	CASSLGPGELFF
.	TRBV5-5	TRBD1	TRBJ1-1	TGTGCCAGCAGCGCCCCGGACAGGGCGAACACTGAAGCTTTCTTT	CASSAPDRANTEAFF
.	TRBV7-3	TRBD2	TRBJ2-3	TGTGCCAGCAGCCCCTCCCCTCTAGCGGGGGCAGCAGATACGCAGTATTTT	CASSPSPLAGAADTQYF
.	TRBV9	TRBD2	TRBJ2-7	TGTGCCAGCAGCGTAGCCGCCGGGACTAACTACGAGCAGTACTTC	CASSVAAGTNYEQYF
.	TRBV4-1	.	TRBJ1-4	TGCGCCAGCAGCCAAGAACTCGCAGGGCCTAATGAAAAACTGTTTTTT	CASSQELAGPNEKLFF
.	TRBV4-3	.	TRBJ2-5	TGCGCCAGCAGCCAAGACACCGCTCCGGGGACCCAGTACTTC	CASSQDTAPGTQYF
.	TRBV6-6	.	TRBJ1-4	TGTGCCAGCAGTTCCCATAATGAAAAACTGTTTTTT	CASSSHNEKLFF
.	TRBV2	TRBD1	TRBJ1-5	TGTGCCAGCAGCGTTGACAGGGATCAGCCCCAGCATTTT	CASSVDRDQPQHF
once	TRBV5-1	.	TRBJ2-3	TGCGCCAGCAGAGCTACAGATCCCTCAGATACGCAGTATTTT	CASRATDPSDTQYF
.	TRBV5-4	TRBD2	TRBJ2-3	TGTGCCAGCAGCTTGGGTAGCGGGGCAGATACGCAGTATTTT	CASSLGSGADTQYF